These 2 T cell receptor beta chains were all obtained from the same sample, sequenced in a study of early T cells in non-severe SARS-CoV-2 infection. TCRdb called the 5' RACE reads again in MiXCR, with one record for every CDR3 protein. The sample records nearly 45,000 distinct CDR3 sequences, approximately 11% being singletons. Sequenced material: whole blood. Source of these receptors: an adult who was a healthcare worker with PCR-confirmed SARS-CoV-2 infection or an uninfected control (not recorded which).

This clonotype has at least ten counts. The CDR3 spells CAWTPSSYNEQFF. CDR3 coding DNA: TGTGCCTGGACCCCTAGCTCCTACAATGAGCAGTTCTTC. The chain couples TRBV30 to TRBJ2-1; no reliable D call. Per the germline V gene, CDR1 is GTSNPN and CDR2 is SVGIG (reference sequence). The ends were cut back, 4 bases at V and 0 bases at J, with 7 bases in the middle. The length of the CDR3 is 13 residues.

This clonotype has ten or more counts. The rearrangement joins TRBV3-1 to TRBJ2-3; D is uncertain. The CDR3 runs to 11 residues. Germline CDR1 LGHDT, CDR2 YNNKEL (reference sequence). The ends were cut back, 2 bases at V and 6 bases at J, with 3 bases in the middle. The CDR3, as DNA: TGTGCCAGCAGCCAACGGGATACGCAGTATTTT. Protein product: CASSQRDTQYF.